The 32 T cell receptor beta chains reported below all come from one sample, sequenced in a study of cytomegalovirus exposure and HLA in healthy donors. Measured with immunoSEQ multiplex PCR; TCRdb has only the in-frame clones, and not every one. The sample records around 190,000 clones, about 83% being singletons. Sequenced: PBMCs. The receptors originated from a woman aged 18-29 years in good health and CMV-seronegative.

The gene calls are TRBV4-2 and TRBJ2-2; D might be TRBD2 (5 bases). The germline V gene encodes CDR1 LGHNA and CDR2 YNFKEQ. Deletions cut 1 base from V and 7 bases from J, with 13 bases between. The CDR3 covers 15 residues. As DNA, the CDR3 is TGTGCCAGCAGCCAAGTAGACTACAGATTCGGGGAGCTGTTTTTT. Its protein is CASSQVDYRFGELFF.

V usage is TRBV21-1 and J usage is TRBJ1-1; the table's D gene call, TRBD1, was not cross checked with the DNA. TRBV21-1 is classified as a pseudogene. This CDR3 is built from 14 residues. DNA of the CDR3: TGTGCCAGCAGAACGACCGGGACAGACACTGAAGCTTTCTTT. It is translated as CASRTTGTDTEAFF.

The chain joins TRBV10-1 to TRBJ2-6; D is unclear. This CDR3 comprises 15 residues. V was cut by 0 bases and J by 4 bases, with 7 bases left in between. CDR1 is WNHNN and CDR2 is SYGVQD in the germline V gene (reference sequence). CDR3 protein: CASSESRNGANVLTF. CDR3 sequence (DNA): TGCGCCAGCAGTGAGTCCAGGAACGGGGCCAACGTCCTGACTTTC.

The genes are TRBV9 and TRBJ2-5, with TRBD2 identical over 9 bases. There are 14 residues in the CDR3. Germline-derived CDR1 and CDR2 are SGDLS and YYNGEE. Trimming removed 0 bases from V and 4 bases from J; junction bases left unmatched: 1. CDR3 in amino acids: CASSVGGGGETQYF. The DNA of the CDR3 is TGTGCCAGCAGCGTAGGCGGGGGGGGAGAGACCCAGTACTTC.

This chain links TRBV4-1 with TRBJ1-5; possible D gene TRBD1, 6 bases. Deletions cut 1 base from V and 0 bases from J, with 7 bases between. The CDR3 sequence is 15 residues long. In germline, CDR1 is MGHRA, CDR2 YSYEKL. This chain's CDR3 is CASSQGTASNQPQHF. The CDR3, as DNA: TGCGCCAGCAGCCAAGGGACAGCTAGCAATCAGCCCCAGCATTTT.

This clone occurred once. The rearrangement uses TRBV6-5 and TRBJ1-4; 8 bases are a match to TRBD1. CDR3 length: 15 amino acids. Germline assignment: CDR1 MNHEY and CDR2 SVGAGI. With 2 bases clipped from V and 6 bases from J, the junction kept 5 bases outside the gene matches. The CDR3 loop is CASSYGTGRHEKLFF. For the CDR3, the DNA is TGTGCCAGCAGTTACGGGACAGGAAGGCATGAAAAACTGTTTTTT.

The rearrangement links TRBV28 to TRBJ2-7; a weak D match, TRBD2 (7 bases). Between the trimmed V and J ends, which lost 6 bases and 3 bases, there was a span of 24 bases. The germline V gene encodes CDR1 MDHEN and CDR2 SYDVKM. The CDR3 runs to 17 residues. The chain's CDR3 is CASSPVRSAGARYEQYF. The CDR3 DNA reads as TGTGCCAGCAGCCCCGTCAGATCTGCGGGGGCCCGCTACGAGCAGTACTTC.

J is TRBJ2-2 and V is TRBV4-1, with D uncertain. This CDR3 has 14 residues. Trimming stripped 6 bases from V and 0 bases from J, with 8 bases between. Germline-derived CDR1 and CDR2 are MGHRA and YSYEKL. The CDR3 coding sequence is TGCGCCAGCAGTCCTAGTACGAACACCGGGGAGCTGTTTTTT. Amino acids: CASSPSTNTGELFF.

V usage is TRBV5-5 and J usage is TRBJ2-1; 7 bases line up with TRBD1. Germline assignment: CDR1 SGHKS and CDR2 YYEKEE (reference sequence). CDR3 length: 14 residues. V lost 7 bases to trimming and J lost 6 bases; unmatched junction nucleotides: 10. CDR3 nucleotide sequence: TGTGCCAGCGGACTTCGGACAGGATTCAATGAGCAGTTCTTC. The encoded protein is CASGLRTGFNEQFF.

The genes are TRBV19 and TRBJ1-4; D is possibly TRBD1 (6 bases). The CDR3 totals 13 residues. V lost 7 bases to trimming and J lost 8 bases, with 14 bases between them. Germline CDR1 LNHDA, CDR2 SQIVND (reference sequence). As DNA, the CDR3 is TGTGCCAGTAAACGGCCAGGGGAAGAAAAACTGTTTTTT. Its protein product is CASKRPGEEKLFF.

This chain links TRBV7-8 with TRBJ2-2, with 7 bases aligning to TRBD1. The CDR3 has 18 amino acids. Germline V lookup: CDR1 SGHVS, CDR2 FQNEAQ. Trimming took 1 base from V and 6 from J; bases not matched to a gene: 14. CDR3 in amino acids: CASSLEVSVTGNAGELFF. CDR3 bases: TGTGCCAGCAGCTTAGAGGTGTCCGTGACAGGGAATGCCGGGGAGCTGTTTTTT.

The V gene is TRBV13, the J gene TRBJ2-2, with D perhaps matching TRBD1 (5 bases). There are 14 residues in the CDR3. CDR1 is PRHDT and CDR2 is FYEKMQ in the germline V gene (reference sequence). V was cut by 3 bases and J by 6 bases, with 11 bases left in between. This chain's CDR3 is CASSFPDISGELFF. CDR3 nucleotide sequence: TGTGCCAGCAGCTTCCCGGACATTTCCGGGGAGCTGTTTTTT. Combining the CDR3 with reference TRBV13 and TRBJ2-2 gives the whole variable domain AAGVIQSPRHLIKEKRETATLKCYPIPRHDTVYWYQQGPGQDPQFLISFYEKMQSDKGSIPDRFSAQQFSDYHSELNMSSLELGDSALYFCASSFPDISGELFFGEGSRLTVL.

This clone was recorded many times. The chain uses TRBV4-2 and TRBJ2-2; 12 bases match TRBD2. The ends lost 1 base at V and 1 base at J; junction bases unmatched: 7. Germline CDR1 reads LGHNA; CDR2 reads YNFKEQ. The CDR3 contains 19 residues. The chain's CDR3 is CASSQGSSGGEMNTGELFF. CDR3 coding DNA: TGTGCCAGCAGCCAAGGGTCTAGCGGGGGGGAAATGAACACCGGGGAGCTGTTTTTT.

Only one count was recorded for this clone. The genes are TRBV5-1 and TRBJ2-7; D is possibly TRBD2 (5 bases). Trimming cost V 5 bases and J 5 bases, with 17 bases left between them. This CDR3 has 14 amino acids. CDR1 is SGHRS and CDR2 is YFSETQ in the germline V gene. Here the CDR3 DNA reads TGCGCCAGCAGGTTCCCCGGGGTGGGCAACGAGCAGTACTTC. Encoded protein: CASRFPGVGNEQYF.

This chain uses TRBV27 with TRBJ2-7; D is possibly TRBD1 (6 bases). The V gene's germline CDR1 is MNHEY and CDR2 SMNVEV (reference sequence). With 6 bases removed from V and 7 bases from J, the gap between germline ends came to 25 bases. There are 16 residues in the CDR3. CDR3 bases: TGTGCCAGCAGCAACCGGCCGGCAGGGGAGAGAGGTGAGCAGTACTTC. Residues: CASSNRPAGERGEQYF.

This chain links TRBV6-4 with TRBJ2-1; no definite D call. Germline values: CDR1 MRHNA, CDR2 SNTAGT. Trimming took 0 bases from V and 0 from J, leaving 9 bases between them. The CDR3 runs 16 residues. CDR3 DNA: TGTGCCAGCAGTGACTCAGGAGCAAGCTCCTACAATGAGCAGTTCTTC. This sequence encodes CASSDSGASSYNEQFF.

The chain couples TRBV5-1 to TRBJ1-3, with D perhaps TRBD1 (5 bases). The ends were cut back, 4 bases at V and 3 bases at J, with 14 bases in the middle. CDR1 and CDR2 (germline): SGHRS, YFSETQ. This CDR3 is 15 amino acids long. CDR3 sequence reads: CASSRMQGGGNTIYF. In DNA form, the CDR3 reads TGCGCCAGCAGCAGGATGCAGGGTGGTGGAAACACCATATATTTT.

The chain recombines TRBV30 with TRBJ1-1, with D maybe TRBD1 (5 bases). The CDR3 has 13 amino acids. Germline CDR1 and CDR2: GTSNPN and SVGIG (reference sequence). V lost 4 bases and J lost 1, with 10 bases in between. CDR3 amino acids: CAWKPRENTEAFF. The DNA for the CDR3 is TGTGCCTGGAAACCCAGGGAGAACACTGAAGCTTTCTTT.

This clone was counted once. V gene TRBV18 combines with J gene TRBJ2-7; 8 bases line up with TRBD1. The CDR3 extends over 15 amino acids. J gave up 2 bases and V 4 bases, and 7 bases lay outside the gene matches. Germline CDR1 reads KGHSH; CDR2 reads LQKENI. The CDR3, as DNA: TGTGCCAGCTCACGCGGACAGGGAAGTACCTACGAGCAGTACTTC. Protein product: CASSRGQGSTYEQYF.

This CDR3 is CAWSVLVGRAETQYF. The CDR3, as DNA: TGTGCCTGGAGTGTACTTGTGGGGAGGGCGGAGACCCAGTACTTC. This chain uses TRBV30 with TRBJ2-5, with 7 bases that match TRBD2. The V segment lost 0 bases and the J segment 5 bases; nucleotides outside the gene matches: 9. Germline V gene data show CDR1 as GTSNPN and CDR2 as SVGIG (reference sequence). CDR3 length: 15 amino acids.

The chain carries TRBV27 and TRBJ2-1, with 10 bases that match TRBD2. Unmatched junction bases numbered 8, after V lost 6 bases and J lost 6 bases. The CDR3 is 15 amino acids. In germline, CDR1 is MNHEY, CDR2 SMNVEV (reference sequence). In nucleotides, the CDR3 is TGTGCCAGCAGCCGAGCGGGAGGGGCACTCAATGAGCAGTTCTTC. It is translated as CASSRAGGALNEQFF.

This clone was detected only a few times. The CDR3: CAWSEYRGVGTEAFF. The CDR3 bases are TGTGCCTGGAGTGAATACAGGGGAGTTGGGACTGAAGCTTTCTTT. The genes are TRBV30 and TRBJ1-1; 7 nucleotides line up with TRBD1. Unmatched junction bases numbered 10, after V lost 1 base and J lost 5 bases. This CDR3 has 15 amino acids. Germline-derived CDR1 and CDR2 are GTSNPN and SVGIG (reference sequence). Full variable domain (remainder filled in from reference TRBV30 and TRBJ1-1): SQTIHQWPATLVQPVGSPLSLECTVEGTSNPNLYWYRQAAGRGLQLLFYSVGIGQISSEVPQNLSASRPQDRQFILSSKKLLLSDSGFYLCAWSEYRGVGTEAFFGQGTRLTVV.

The chain carries TRBV19 and TRBJ1-1; TRBD1 matches 10 bases. Losses at the gene ends were 7 bases for V and 1 base for J; bases not matched to a gene: 9. The CDR3 runs to 16 residues. CDR1 is LNHDA, CDR2 SQIVND, per germline (reference sequence). For the CDR3, the DNA is TGTGCCAGTACCCCCCGGGACAGGGGACCGAACACTGAAGCTTTCTTT. It translates to CASTPRDRGPNTEAFF.

This chain joins TRBV19 and TRBJ2-3; 9 bases line up with TRBD1. After removal of 3 bases from V and 2 bases from J, the junction contained 3 bases not matched to a gene. The CDR3 is 15 residues long. CDR1 is LNHDA and CDR2 is SQIVND in the germline V gene (reference sequence). This CDR3 is CASSMRTGDTDTQYF. The CDR3 DNA reads as TGTGCCAGTAGTATGAGGACAGGGGACACAGATACGCAGTATTTT.

This chain connects TRBV7-2 to TRBJ1-2, with 7 bases lining up with TRBD1. J lost 3 bases, V lost 3 bases, and 7 bases had no gene match. This CDR3 spans 15 amino acids. Germline values: CDR1 SGHTA, CDR2 FQGNSA. As DNA, the CDR3 is TGTGCCAGCAGCTTTTCTACAGGGGCTGACTATGGCTACACCTTC. Its translation: CASSFSTGADYGYTF.

CDR3 DNA sequence: TGTGCCAGCAGTACAGGGTACTTCTATGGCTACACCTTC. It yields the protein CASSTGYFYGYTF. The chain couples TRBV28 to TRBJ1-2; D is perhaps TRBD1 (6 bases). The V and J ends lost 5 bases and 4 bases respectively, with 11 bases between them. The CDR3 extends over 13 amino acids. Looked up from germline, CDR1 is MDHEN and CDR2 is SYDVKM.

The chain couples TRBV4-2 to TRBJ2-1; perhaps TRBD2 as D (5 bases). CDR1 is LGHNA, CDR2 YNFKEQ, per germline. V was trimmed by 1 base and J by 0 bases, leaving 7 bases between them. This CDR3 spans 15 amino acids. The CDR3 bases are TGTGCCAGCAGCCAAGCAGCGGCCTCCTACAATGAGCAGTTCTTC. It yields the protein CASSQAAASYNEQFF.

The rearrangement joins TRBV5-1 to TRBJ2-1; D is possibly TRBD1 (5 bases). V shed 4 bases and J shed 0 bases, with 11 bases lying between them. Looked up from germline, CDR1 is SGHRS and CDR2 is YFSETQ. The length of the CDR3 is 15 residues. CDR3 region: CASSRDRGSYNEQFF. The CDR3 DNA follows: TGCGCCAGCAGCCGAGACAGAGGCTCCTACAATGAGCAGTTCTTC.

V usage is TRBV7-3 and J usage is TRBJ2-3; 8 bases line up with TRBD2. Unmatched junction bases numbered 7, after V lost 1 base and J lost 4 bases. The CDR3 spans 16 residues. CDR1 and CDR2 from the germline V gene are SGHTA and FQGTGA. The CDR3 sequence: CASSLMTSAGADTQYF. The CDR3 region has the DNA TGTGCCAGCAGCTTAATGACTAGCGCAGGAGCAGATACGCAGTATTTT.

CDR3 sequence: CASSIRPNQAETQYF. In DNA form, the CDR3 reads TGTGCCAGTAGTATTCGACCAAACCAGGCAGAGACCCAGTACTTC. The chain employs TRBV19 and TRBJ2-5; D is uncertain. This CDR3 has 15 residues. The germline V gene has CDR1 LNHDA and CDR2 SQIVND (reference sequence). V lost 3 bases and J lost 4, with 15 bases in between. The full variable domain, in which reference TRBV19 and TRBJ2-5 provide the parts outside the CDR3, is DGGITQSPKYLFRKEGQNVTLSCEQNLNHDAMYWYRQDPGQGLRLIYYSQIVNDFQKGDIAEGYSVSREKKESFPLTVTSAQKNPTAFYLCASSIRPNQAETQYFGPGTRLLVL.

The chain has TRBV11-3 and TRBJ2-5; possible D gene TRBD1, 6 bases. The CDR3 consists of 14 residues. CDR1 and CDR2 (germline): SGHNT, YENEEA. With 3 bases removed from V and 3 bases from J, the gap between germline ends came to 11 bases. The CDR3 bases are TGTGCCAGCAGCTTTAGCAGGGGTGAAGAGACCCAGTACTTC. Translation gives CASSFSRGEETQYF.

This clone appeared a single time. The chain is built from TRBV5-1 and TRBJ2-2; 11 bases line up with TRBD2. The CDR3 loop spans 16 amino acids. Trimming cost V 3 bases and J 2 bases; bases outside gene matches: 3. Germline CDR1 reads SGHRS; CDR2 reads YFSETQ. Written as DNA, the CDR3 is TGCGCCAGCAGCTCCGGACTAGCGGGTAACACCGGGGAGCTGTTTTTT. Protein sequence: CASSSGLAGNTGELFF.